What follows are 27 T cell receptor beta chains derived from one specimen sequenced in a study of T cells expressing NK-cell markers. For each CDR3 protein, TCRdb gives one entry from its re-call of the 5' RACE reads, without DNA. The sample includes roughly 430,000 distinct CDR3 sequences. Sequenced input: blood T cells: a sorted CD56 or NKG2C T cell subset, CD4+ or CD8+ T cells, or bulk PBMC T cells (not recorded which). These receptor sequences come from a woman aged 18 to 75 in good health.

The V gene is TRBV12-3 or TRBV12-4, the J gene TRBJ1-5. CDR3 length: 14 amino acids. CDR3 sequence reads: CASSHQDLNQPQHF.

The J gene is TRBJ1-4, the V gene TRBV6-5; the D gene TCRdb calls, TRBD1, cannot be checked with no DNA. The CDR3 totals 17 residues. Germline CDR1 and CDR2: MNHEY and SVGAGI. The CDR3 here is CASSYGGQWATNEKLFF.

This chain uses TRBV7-2 with TRBJ2-3; without DNA, the TCRdb call of TRBD2 cannot be checked. The CDR3 length is 16 residues. The germline CDR1 and CDR2 sequences are SGHTA and FQGNSA. CDR3 sequence: CASSLGTSGPTDTQYF.

The chain uses TRBV5-1 and TRBJ2-2; the TCRdb D gene call, TRBD1, has no DNA to confirm it. Looked up from germline, CDR1 is SGHRS and CDR2 is YFSETQ. This CDR3 comprises 19 residues. The CDR3 sequence is CASSLIGAGLSAGTGELFF.

The gene calls are TRBV12-3 or TRBV12-4 and TRBJ2-4. This CDR3 contains 13 residues. CDR3 region: CASTNVAKNIQYF.

The chain uses TRBV5-1 and TRBJ1-1. Germline assignment: CDR1 SGHRS and CDR2 YFSETQ. The length of the CDR3 is 16 residues. The CDR3 sequence: CASSLQSRGSNTEAFF. Full variable domain (remainder filled in from reference TRBV5-1 and TRBJ1-1): KAGVTQTPRYLIKTRGQQVTLSCSPISGHRSVSWYQQTPGQGLQFLFEYFSETQRNKGNFPGRFSGRQFSNSRSEMNVSTLELGDSALYLCASSLQSRGSNTEAFFGQGTRLTVV.

The chain links TRBV7-9 to TRBJ2-1. CDR3 length equals 12 residues. Germline values: CDR1 SEHNR, CDR2 FQNEAQ (reference sequence). CDR3 amino acids: CASSFRLDEQFF.

V gene TRBV7-9 combines with J gene TRBJ1-1; the TCRdb D gene call, TRBD1, has no DNA to confirm it. The germline gives CDR1 SEHNR, CDR2 FQNEAQ (reference sequence). This CDR3 spans 14 amino acids. CDR3: CASSQQQGSTEAFF.

The chain links TRBV7-2 to TRBJ2-7; the D gene TCRdb calls, TRBD1, cannot be checked with no DNA. The CDR3 runs 13 residues. Germline V gene lookup returns CDR1 SGHTA and CDR2 FQGNSA. The CDR3 loop reads CASTYTRGYEQYF.

The rearrangement uses TRBV29-1 and TRBJ2-7. The CDR3 covers 12 residues. CDR1 and CDR2 from the germline V gene are SQVTM and ANQGSEA. This CDR3 reads CSVVGRNYEQYF.

The chain recombines TRBV6-5 with TRBJ1-1; TCRdb gives TRBD1 as the D gene, but with no DNA this cannot be confirmed. Germline V gene lookup returns CDR1 MNHEY and CDR2 SVGAGI. The CDR3 sequence is 18 residues long. Here the CDR3 reads CASSYSTGQERRNTEAFF.

The chain joins TRBV7-2 to TRBJ1-1. CDR1 and CDR2 (germline): SGHTA, FQGNSA. The CDR3 totals 13 residues. CDR3: CASSSRRSAEAFF.

The chain carries TRBV11-3 and TRBJ2-2; absent DNA, TCRdb's TRBD2 call cannot be checked. Per the germline V gene, CDR1 is SGHNT and CDR2 is YENEEA. CDR3 size: 15 residues. The CDR3 spells CASTLREGRTGELFF.

The chain employs TRBV7-2 and TRBJ1-1; there is no DNA to check the TCRdb D call of TRBD1. The CDR3 is 13 amino acids. CDR1 SGHTA and CDR2 FQGNSA come from the germline V gene. CDR3 residues: CASSRQGGTEAFF.

The V and J genes are TRBV7-2 and TRBJ2-7; TCRdb returns TRBD1, unconfirmable since there is no DNA. The V gene's germline CDR1 is SGHTA and CDR2 FQGNSA. The CDR3 runs to 16 residues. CDR3 amino acids: CASSLRAGPRNYEQYF.

The J gene is TRBJ2-3, the V gene TRBV6-2 or TRBV6-3. The CDR3 totals 14 residues. Germline V gene sequence: CDR1 MNHEY, CDR2 SVGEGT. The CDR3 reads CASMSWQPTDTQYF.

V and J are TRBV11-1 and TRBJ2-1; the TCRdb call, TRBD2, lacks DNA for checking. CDR3 length: 20 residues. The germline gives CDR1 SGHAT, CDR2 FQDESV (reference sequence). Here the CDR3 reads CASTPRLPTAGGPGYNEQFF.

The chain combines TRBV29-1 with TRBJ1-1. The germline V gene encodes CDR1 SQVTM and CDR2 ANQGSEA. The CDR3 totals 13 residues. The CDR3 reads CSVEAHPNTEAFF.

The chain combines TRBV14 with TRBJ2-1; TCRdb gives TRBD2 as the D gene, but with no DNA this cannot be confirmed. This CDR3 is built from 17 residues. From germline, CDR1 is SGHDN and CDR2 FVKESK. CDR3: CASSQVYGLAGYNEQFF.

The chain is built from TRBV29-1 and TRBJ2-1; absent DNA, TCRdb's TRBD2 call cannot be checked. Germline lookup yields CDR1 SQVTM and CDR2 ANQGSEA. The CDR3 runs 14 residues. CDR3 residues: CSVATSGTYNEQFF.

This chain connects TRBV6-5 to TRBJ2-1. Per the germline V gene, CDR1 is MNHEY and CDR2 is SVGAGI. The CDR3 loop spans 16 amino acids. CDR3 region: CASSYFAISSYNEQFF.

This rearrangement joins TRBV29-1 to TRBJ1-2; TCRdb designates TRBD1, a call that cannot be tested without DNA. The CDR3 is 14 amino acids. The V gene's germline CDR1 is SQVTM and CDR2 ANQGSEA. The CDR3 region is CSVEFPPGGYGYTF.

The V and J genes are TRBV7-8 and TRBJ2-7; TCRdb names TRBD1, which stays unverified in the absence of DNA. CDR1 is SGHVS and CDR2 is FQNEAQ in the germline V gene. The CDR3 runs to 15 residues. The CDR3 spells CASSSHRVDSYEQYF.

The CDR3 here is CAISEPGGLDTYEQYF. V and J are TRBV10-3 and TRBJ2-7; TCRdb selects TRBD1, and the lack of DNA leaves this call unchecked. From germline, CDR1 is ENHRY and CDR2 SYGVKD. The CDR3 extends over 16 amino acids.

V gene TRBV12-3 or TRBV12-4 combines with J gene TRBJ2-5; TCRdb's D call, TRBD1, is unchecked because there is no DNA. The CDR3 covers 18 residues. The CDR3 loop is CASSFSLAGASYQETQYF.

The chain carries TRBV3-1 and TRBJ1-5; the TCRdb call, TRBD1, lacks DNA for checking. Per the germline V gene, CDR1 is LGHDT and CDR2 is YNNKEL (reference sequence). This CDR3 contains 15 residues. The CDR3 sequence is CASSQAGQGRQPQHF.

The rearrangement joins TRBV7-2 to TRBJ1-2; the TCRdb D gene call, TRBD1, has no DNA to confirm it. The CDR3 has 15 amino acids. Looked up from germline, CDR1 is SGHTA and CDR2 is FQGNSA. CDR3 sequence: CASSLGQNINYGYTF. Full variable domain (rest looked up from reference TRBV7-2 and TRBJ1-2): GAGVSQSPSNKVTEKGKDVELRCDPISGHTALYWYRQSLGQGLEFLIYFQGNSAPDKSGLPSDRFSAERTGGSVSTLTIQRTQQEDSAVYLCASSLGQNINYGYTFGSGTRLTVV.